The 20 T cell receptor beta chains reported below all come from one sample, sequenced in a study of blood T cell repertoires in COVID-19. Clones were read by immunoSEQ multiplex PCR, and TCRdb kept only the in-frame ones, dropping some. This sample carries 99,000 or so clones, around four fifths of them seen once, and the ten largest clones take roughly 5%. The sequenced sample consisted of peripheral blood. These receptors all come from a man between 60 and 70 years old with acute or convalescent COVID-19.

The gene calls are TRBV5-5 and TRBJ1-2, with TRBD1 as a possible D gene (5 bases). V was cut by 1 base and J by 2 bases, with 9 bases left in between. Germline V gives CDR1 SGHKS, CDR2 YYEKEE (reference sequence). This CDR3 is 14 amino acids long. CDR3 sequence (DNA): TGTGCCAGCAGCTTGTTTAAGGGGAACTATGGCTACACCTTC. This sequence encodes CASSLFKGNYGYTF.

The J gene is TRBJ1-6, the V gene TRBV5-6, with D possibly TRBD1 on 6 matching bases. Germline V gives CDR1 SGHDT, CDR2 YYEEEE. CDR3 length: 15 residues. V was clipped by 4 bases and J by 10 bases, with 18 bases between them. CDR3 region: CASSPRQAVISPLHF. The CDR3 coding sequence is TGTGCCAGCAGCCCACGACAGGCGGTTATATCACCCCTCCACTTT.

This clone turned up a few times. V is TRBV5-1 and J is TRBJ1-5, with a weak D call TRBD1 (5 bases). The CDR3 runs 15 residues. Germline CDR1 reads SGHRS; CDR2 reads YFSETQ. V was pared by 0 bases and J by 6 bases, with 13 bases between. CDR3 in DNA: TGCGCCAGCAGCTTGGAGGGCAGGGAGGGTCAGCCCCAGCATTTT. It translates to CASSLEGREGQPQHF. Supplemented by reference TRBV5-1 and TRBJ1-5, the full variable domain reads KAGVTQTPRYLIKTRGQQVTLSCSPISGHRSVSWYQQTPGQGLQFLFEYFSETQRNKGNFPGRFSGRQFSNSRSEMNVSTLELGDSALYLCASSLEGREGQPQHFGDGTRLSIL.

This chain joins TRBV19 and TRBJ1-5; TRBD1 agrees at 8 bases. Germline CDR1 and CDR2: LNHDA and SQIVND (reference sequence). The CDR3 sequence is 16 residues long. With V trimmed by 5 bases and J by 2 bases, 8 bases remained unmatched. CDR3 region: CASSWQGAIGNQPQHF. In DNA, the CDR3 is TGTGCCAGTAGTTGGCAGGGGGCGATAGGCAATCAGCCCCAGCATTTT.

The genes are TRBV5-1 and TRBJ2-2; 10 bases fit TRBD2. The V segment lost 0 bases and the J segment 6 bases; nucleotides outside the gene matches: 5. CDR1 SGHRS and CDR2 YFSETQ come from the germline V gene. The CDR3 has 16 amino acids. This CDR3 reads CASSLEPSGRAGELFF. In DNA, the CDR3 is TGCGCCAGCAGCTTGGAACCCAGCGGGAGGGCCGGGGAGCTGTTTTTT.

This rearrangement joins TRBV7-3 to TRBJ1-1; weak D call: TRBD1 (5 bases). The V and J ends lost 5 bases and 3 bases respectively, with 13 bases between them. The CDR3 has 14 amino acids. From germline, CDR1 is SGHTA and CDR2 FQGTGA. The CDR3 reads CASSPGMLDTEAFF. CDR3 DNA sequence: TGTGCCAGCAGCCCAGGGATGTTGGACACTGAAGCTTTCTTT. Full variable domain (outside the CDR3, taken from reference TRBV7-3 and TRBJ1-1): GAGVSQTPSNKVTEKGKYVELRCDPISGHTALYWYRQSLGQGPEFLIYFQGTGAADDSGLPNDRFFAVRPEGSVSTLKIQRTERGDSAVYLCASSPGMLDTEAFFGQGTRLTVV.

The chain links TRBV5-1 to TRBJ1-3; maybe TRBD1 (6 bases). V lost 0 bases to trimming and J lost 1 base, with 14 bases between them. The length of the CDR3 is 17 residues. The germline V gene encodes CDR1 SGHRS and CDR2 YFSETQ. The CDR3 region is CASSLAEKGVSGNTIYF. The CDR3 DNA reads TGCGCCAGCAGCTTGGCCGAAAAGGGGGTATCTGGAAACACCATATATTTT.

CDR3 sequence (DNA): TGTGCCAGCAGCGTGGGGACAGGACTCTATGGCTACACCTTC. This gives the protein CASSVGTGLYGYTF. The gene calls are TRBV7-9 and TRBJ1-2, with 8 bases aligning to TRBD1. This CDR3 comprises 14 residues. Germline assignment: CDR1 SEHNR and CDR2 FQNEAQ (reference sequence). Trimming took 5 bases from V and 4 from J; bases not matched to a gene: 6.

The V gene is TRBV3-1 (or the pseudogene TRBV3-2), the J gene TRBJ2-5, with a weak D call TRBD1 (5 bases). Germline V gives CDR1 LGHDT, CDR2 YNNKEL (reference sequence). CDR3 length: 16 amino acids. V was cut by 0 bases and J by 4 bases, with 15 bases left in between. Here the CDR3 reads CASSQDRTGYGETQYF. DNA for the CDR3: TGTGCCAGCAGCCAAGATAGAACAGGCTATGGAGAGACCCAGTACTTC.

This rearrangement joins TRBV7-3 to TRBJ2-2, with D tentatively TRBD1 (6 bases). CDR3 length equals 13 residues. Per the germline V gene, CDR1 is SGHTA and CDR2 is FQGTGA. The V end lost 5 bases, the J end lost 7 bases, and 11 bases lay between the germline ends. CDR3 DNA sequence: TGTGCCAGCAGCCCTACAGGGCACGGGGAGCTGTTTTTT. Its protein product is CASSPTGHGELFF. The full variable domain, its missing parts supplied by reference TRBV7-3 and TRBJ2-2, is GAGVSQTPSNKVTEKGKYVELRCDPISGHTALYWYRQSLGQGPEFLIYFQGTGAADDSGLPNDRFFAVRPEGSVSTLKIQRTERGDSAVYLCASSPTGHGELFFGEGSRLTVL.

The chain is built from TRBV6-5 and TRBJ1-2, with 9 nucleotides matching TRBD1. V dropped 4 bases and J dropped 2; count of bases not matched to a gene: 5. The germline V gene has CDR1 MNHEY and CDR2 SVGAGI. The CDR3 contains 15 residues. The CDR3, as DNA: TGTGCCAGCAGTTCCCCCGGGACAGGGAACTATGGCTACACCTTC. Its translation: CASSSPGTGNYGYTF.

The V call is TRBV21-1, the J call TRBJ2-1; the table's D call, TRBD2, has no DNA check behind it. TRBV21-1 is a documented pseudogene. This CDR3 comprises 20 residues. The CDR3: CASSKGHPWTSGSSYNEQFF. The CDR3 coding sequence is TGTGCCAGCAGCAAGGGACATCCTTGGACTAGCGGAAGCTCCTACAATGAGCAGTTCTTC.

This chain joins TRBV9 and TRBJ2-1; 13 bases align to TRBD2. This CDR3 has 16 amino acids. CDR1 and CDR2 from the germline V gene are SGDLS and YYNGEE. The ends lost 3 bases at V and 8 bases at J; junction bases unmatched: 8. The CDR3 loop reads CASSAGLAGVSHEQFF. CDR3 bases: TGTGCCAGCAGCGCCGGACTAGCGGGAGTTTCGCATGAGCAGTTCTTC.

The rearrangement uses TRBV19 and TRBJ2-3; possible D gene TRBD1, 5 bases. The CDR3 totals 14 residues. Per germline, CDR1 LNHDA and CDR2 SQIVND (reference sequence). Trimming left V 5 bases short and J 3 bases short, with 12 bases between. CDR3 nucleotide sequence: TGTGCCAGTAGTCGGCAGGGTACGACAGATACGCAGTATTTT. It is translated as CASSRQGTTDTQYF.

The J gene is TRBJ1-3, the V gene TRBV11-3; possible D gene TRBD1, 6 bases. Per germline, CDR1 SGHNT and CDR2 YENEEA. This CDR3 has 14 amino acids. Trimming pared 1 base from V and 2 bases from J, leaving 6 bases between. This CDR3 is CASSLGGPGNTIYF. The CDR3, as DNA: TGTGCCAGCAGCTTAGGGGGGCCTGGAAACACCATATATTTT.

V usage is TRBV12-5 and J usage is TRBJ2-4; TRBD1 matches at 10 bases. The CDR3 runs to 15 residues. Germline V gene sequence: CDR1 LGHNT, CDR2 FRNRAP. After removal of 4 bases from V and 5 bases from J, the junction contained 5 bases not matched to a gene. For the CDR3, the DNA is TGTGCTAGTGGTTCGCGGGACAGGGGCGAAAACATTCAGTACTTC. Amino acid sequence: CASGSRDRGENIQYF.

The rearrangement links TRBV6-2 or TRBV6-3 to TRBJ1-1, with D unclear. The CDR3 has 12 residues. Germline lookup yields CDR1 MNHEY and CDR2 SVGEGT. Trimming shortened V by 5 bases and J by 11 bases, and 15 bases separated the two germline ends. The CDR3 DNA reads TGTGCCAGCAGTGCGATGGGAGTCGAGGCTTTCTTT. Translation gives CASSAMGVEAFF.

The chain combines TRBV5-1 with TRBJ1-1; 7 positions agree with TRBD1. V gave up 0 bases and J gave up 5 bases; unmatched junction bases: 16. This CDR3 is 18 amino acids long. Germline CDR1 and CDR2: SGHRS and YFSETQ. The CDR3 nucleotides read TGCGCCAGCAGCTTGGACTTAACAGGGGATGGGGTAGAGACTGAAGCTTTCTTT. It specifies CASSLDLTGDGVETEAFF.

The chain is built from TRBV18 and TRBJ1-6, with a weak D call TRBD1 (6 bases). V was clipped by 3 bases and J by 3 bases, with 12 bases between them. CDR1 and CDR2 (germline): KGHSH, LQKENI. This CDR3 contains 16 residues. CDR3 in DNA: TGTGCCAGCTCACCCCTCGGACAGAGCTATAATTCACCCCTCCACTTT. Translation: CASSPLGQSYNSPLHF.

The chain is built from TRBV19 and TRBJ2-1; 7 positions match TRBD2. J was trimmed by 6 bases and V by 8 bases; bases with no gene match: 16. Germline V gene lookup returns CDR1 LNHDA and CDR2 SQIVND (reference sequence). CDR3 length: 16 residues. The CDR3 reads CASQSSDGRQRNEQFF. CDR3 coding DNA: TGTGCCAGTCAATCTAGTGACGGGAGGCAGCGCAATGAGCAGTTCTTC.